The sequence of this T cell receptor (beta chain) was determined in a study of shared clonotypes between healthy human individuals. Study-level results: The study drew on few donors, limiting represented genetic and exposure-history diversity.

Each cell subset's genomic DNA was divided evenly among several immunoSEQ plates. Only in-frame clones appear in the TCRdb table, and some are missing; sequencing was by immunoSEQ multiplex PCR. The table has about 1.5 million clones, roughly 97% seen once. The CDR3 totals 11 residues. V lost 7 bases and J lost 5, with 8 bases in between. Per the germline V gene, CDR1 is MNHEY and CDR2 is SVGAGI. About this clone itself: No antigen is known for it.

The chain employs TRBV6-5 and TRBJ2-5; D gene uncertain. The specimen was naive CD4+ T cells sorted from blood. Subset specified: CD45RA+ positively selected. The source is a man aged 25 to 45 in good health. The CDR3 nucleotides read TGTGCCAGCACCCTCTTTGAGACCCAGTACTTC. Translating it yields CASTLFETQYF.